A selection of T cell receptor beta chains follows, all from one sample in a study of CD8+ T cells in alopecia areata. Libraries were prepared by immunoSEQ multiplex PCR; TCRdb keeps only in-frame clonotypes and omits some of them. The profile shows 100,000 to 150,000 clones, roughly 63% of them singletons. Sequenced here: CD8+ T cells sorted from blood, sampled at week 4, from a patient treated with tofacitinib. Receptors were obtained from a human donor with alopecia areata. CDR3s include the opening cysteine and the closing phenylalanine or tryptophan. The order of the fields is D gene, V gene, J gene, clone size, CDR3 protein, CDR3 DNA. A D gene is named only where the DNA matches it firmly. The listing skips clone size in some rows; elsewhere it reads once, few, many or a size class.

d_call: -; v_call: TRBV7-9; j_call: TRBJ2-7; clone_size: -; cdr3_aa: CASSQPDRDGWEQYF; cdr3_nt: TGTGCCAGCAGCCAACCGGACAGAGATGGATGGGAGCAGTACTTC
d_call: -; v_call: TRBV5-6; j_call: TRBJ2-6; clone_size: -; cdr3_aa: CASSSLTDTRSGANVLTF; cdr3_nt: TGTGCCAGCAGCTCGTTGACGGACACTCGCTCTGGGGCCAACGTCCTGACTTTC
d_call: TRBD1; v_call: TRBV30; j_call: TRBJ2-5; clone_size: -; cdr3_aa: CAWRHRGRETQYF; cdr3_nt: TGTGCCTGGAGACACAGGGGCCGAGAGACCCAGTACTTC
d_call: -; v_call: TRBV7-6; j_call: TRBJ2-1; clone_size: once; cdr3_aa: CASSLARTAYNEQFF; cdr3_nt: TGTGCCAGCAGCTTAGCTCGGACAGCATACAATGAGCAGTTCTTC
d_call: -; v_call: TRBV7-9; j_call: TRBJ1-1; clone_size: few; cdr3_aa: CASSLVGHSDTEAFF; cdr3_nt: TGTGCCAGCAGCTTAGTGGGACATTCTGACACTGAAGCTTTCTTT
d_call: TRBD1; v_call: TRBV19; j_call: TRBJ2-7; clone_size: -; cdr3_aa: CASSSLTGDEQYF; cdr3_nt: TGTGCCAGTAGTTCACTTACAGGGGACGAGCAGTACTTC
d_call: TRBD1; v_call: TRBV7-9; j_call: TRBJ1-2; clone_size: few; cdr3_aa: CASSLRDRENYGYTF; cdr3_nt: TGTGCCAGCAGCTTACGCGACAGGGAAAACTATGGCTACACCTTC
d_call: -; v_call: TRBV28; j_call: TRBJ2-7; clone_size: -; cdr3_aa: CASSSPGSLYEQYF; cdr3_nt: TGTGCCAGCAGTTCCCCGGGGTCCCTTTACGAGCAGTACTTC
d_call: -; v_call: TRBV27; j_call: TRBJ1-5; clone_size: -; cdr3_aa: CASSLTGGYSNQPQHF; cdr3_nt: TGTGCCAGCAGTTTAACCGGGGGGTATAGCAATCAGCCCCAGCATTTT
d_call: -; v_call: TRBV7-2; j_call: TRBJ2-5; clone_size: -; cdr3_aa: CASSRLGRGMVETQYF; cdr3_nt: TGTGCCAGCAGCCGCCTCGGCAGGGGAATGGTGGAGACCCAGTACTTC
d_call: -; v_call: TRBV29-1; j_call: TRBJ2-3; clone_size: few; cdr3_aa: CSVELDTQYF; cdr3_nt: TGCAGCGTTGAGCTGGACACGCAGTATTTT
d_call: TRBD1; v_call: TRBV27; j_call: TRBJ2-3; clone_size: -; cdr3_aa: CASRTGSTDTQYF; cdr3_nt: TGTGCCAGCAGGACAGGGAGTACAGATACGCAGTATTTT
d_call: -; v_call: TRBV5-4; j_call: TRBJ2-5; clone_size: -; cdr3_aa: CASSLDRDLEETQYF; cdr3_nt: TGTGCCAGCAGCTTGGACAGGGATTTGGAAGAGACCCAGTACTTC
d_call: -; v_call: TRBV11-2; j_call: TRBJ1-3; clone_size: -; cdr3_aa: CASSLTSLAGNTIYF; cdr3_nt: TGTGCCAGCAGCTTGACTTCTCTGGCTGGAAACACCATATATTTT
d_call: -; v_call: TRBV15; j_call: TRBJ2-1; clone_size: -; cdr3_aa: CATSRAWSLGDNEQFF; cdr3_nt: TGTGCCACCAGCAGAGCTTGGAGTCTTGGCGACAATGAGCAGTTCTTC
d_call: -; v_call: TRBV29-1; j_call: TRBJ2-2; clone_size: once; cdr3_aa: CSVGRTNTGELFF; cdr3_nt: TGCAGCGTCGGACGTACGAACACCGGGGAGCTGTTTTTT
d_call: -; v_call: TRBV30; j_call: TRBJ2-1; clone_size: -; cdr3_aa: CAWSVGGNNEQFF; cdr3_nt: TGTGCCTGGAGTGTAGGGGGGAACAATGAGCAGTTCTTC
d_call: -; v_call: TRBV30; j_call: TRBJ2-5; clone_size: -; cdr3_aa: CAWRDRRWGETQYF; cdr3_nt: TGTGCCTGGAGGGACCGGAGGTGGGGGGAGACCCAGTACTTC
d_call: -; v_call: TRBV5-1; j_call: TRBJ2-7; clone_size: -; cdr3_aa: CASSSGLEHEQYF; cdr3_nt: TGCGCCAGCAGTTCGGGTCTCGAGCACGAGCAGTACTTC
d_call: -; v_call: TRBV6-5; j_call: TRBJ1-2; clone_size: few; cdr3_aa: CASSYGGEGYTF; cdr3_nt: TGTGCCAGCAGTTACGGGGGCGAAGGCTACACCTTC
d_call: -; v_call: TRBV28; j_call: TRBJ2-7; clone_size: once; cdr3_aa: CASSFVEQYF; cdr3_nt: TGTGCCAGCAGTTTTGTCGAGCAGTACTTC
d_call: TRBD2; v_call: TRBV6-1; j_call: TRBJ2-5; clone_size: -; cdr3_aa: CASGGAGGAETQYF; cdr3_nt: TGTGCCAGCGGTGGTGCGGGGGGCGCGGAGACCCAGTACTTC
d_call: TRBD2; v_call: TRBV29-1; j_call: TRBJ2-1; clone_size: -; cdr3_aa: CSVDPSGKIYNEQFF; cdr3_nt: TGCAGCGTTGACCCTAGCGGGAAAATCTACAATGAGCAGTTCTTC
d_call: -; v_call: TRBV27; j_call: TRBJ1-2; clone_size: once; cdr3_aa: CASSLTANYGYTF; cdr3_nt: TGTGCCAGCAGTTTGACCGCTAACTATGGCTACACCTTC
d_call: -; v_call: TRBV30; j_call: TRBJ1-6; clone_size: once; cdr3_aa: CAWSVLESSPLHF; cdr3_nt: TGTGCCTGGAGTGTACTTGAGTCTTCACCCCTCCACTTT
d_call: -; v_call: TRBV29-1; j_call: TRBJ2-7; clone_size: few; cdr3_aa: CSVRDLEQYF; cdr3_nt: TGCAGCGTTAGGGACCTCGAGCAGTACTTC
d_call: -; v_call: TRBV30; j_call: TRBJ2-5; clone_size: -; cdr3_aa: CASEWAVQETQYF; cdr3_nt: TGTGCCTCTGAGTGGGCGGTCCAAGAGACCCAGTACTTC
d_call: TRBD1; v_call: TRBV29-1; j_call: TRBJ2-7; clone_size: once; cdr3_aa: CSVEDYGTGAYEQYF; cdr3_nt: TGCAGCGTTGAAGATTACGGGACAGGGGCCTACGAGCAGTACTTC
d_call: -; v_call: TRBV5-1; j_call: TRBJ2-7; clone_size: -; cdr3_aa: CASSLYGGEGSYEQYF; cdr3_nt: TGCGCCAGCAGCTTGTATGGGGGCGAGGGTTCCTACGAGCAGTACTTC
d_call: -; v_call: TRBV29-1; j_call: TRBJ1-2; clone_size: -; cdr3_aa: CSVDPGAGYTF; cdr3_nt: TGCAGCGTAGACCCAGGGGCTGGCTACACCTTC
d_call: -; v_call: TRBV7-9; j_call: TRBJ2-5; clone_size: -; cdr3_aa: CASERGGRETQYF; cdr3_nt: TGTGCCAGCGAACGAGGGGGTAGAGAGACCCAGTACTTC
d_call: -; v_call: TRBV29-1; j_call: TRBJ1-1; clone_size: few; cdr3_aa: CSVEGLAEAFF; cdr3_nt: TGCAGCGTGGAGGGACTCGCTGAAGCTTTCTTT
d_call: -; v_call: TRBV27; j_call: TRBJ1-6; clone_size: once; cdr3_aa: CASSPTGAIYNSPLHF; cdr3_nt: TGTGCCAGCAGTCCGACAGGCGCTATCTATAATTCACCCCTCCACTTT
d_call: -; v_call: TRBV27; j_call: TRBJ2-2; clone_size: few; cdr3_aa: CASSSLDGELFF; cdr3_nt: TGTGCCAGCAGTTCCTTGGACGGGGAGCTGTTTTTT
d_call: -; v_call: TRBV30; j_call: TRBJ1-1; clone_size: -; cdr3_aa: CAWSVLGPGEAFF; cdr3_nt: TGTGCCTGGAGTGTACTAGGTCCTGGTGAAGCTTTCTTT
d_call: TRBD1; v_call: TRBV15; j_call: TRBJ2-7; clone_size: -; cdr3_aa: CATSGRTGGYEQYF; cdr3_nt: TGTGCCACCAGCGGGCGGACAGGGGGCTACGAGCAGTACTTC
d_call: -; v_call: TRBV27; j_call: TRBJ1-1; clone_size: -; cdr3_aa: CASSLGLNTEAFF; cdr3_nt: TGTGCCAGCAGTTTAGGCCTGAACACTGAAGCTTTCTTT
d_call: TRBD1; v_call: TRBV18; j_call: TRBJ1-1; clone_size: -; cdr3_aa: CASSPFKTGQGGEAFF; cdr3_nt: TGTGCCAGCTCACCATTCAAGACGGGACAGGGAGGTGAAGCTTTCTTT
d_call: TRBD2; v_call: TRBV11-2; j_call: TRBJ2-5; clone_size: -; cdr3_aa: CASSLGAGEQETQYF; cdr3_nt: TGTGCCAGCAGCTTAGGTGCGGGGGAGCAAGAGACCCAGTACTTC
d_call: -; v_call: TRBV10-3; j_call: TRBJ1-2; clone_size: -; cdr3_aa: CAISDPGGGYGYTF; cdr3_nt: TGTGCCATCAGTGACCCTGGGGGCGGTTATGGCTACACCTTC
d_call: -; v_call: TRBV29-1; j_call: TRBJ1-2; clone_size: -; cdr3_aa: CSVEGGSDGYTF; cdr3_nt: TGCAGCGTTGAAGGAGGATCGGATGGCTACACCTTC
d_call: -; v_call: TRBV29-1; j_call: TRBJ2-5; clone_size: few; cdr3_aa: CSAFIRDPRETQYF; cdr3_nt: TGCAGCGCTTTCATCAGGGACCCTCGTGAGACCCAGTACTTC
d_call: TRBD1; v_call: TRBV13; j_call: TRBJ1-1; clone_size: -; cdr3_aa: CASSYQGVGTEAFF; cdr3_nt: TGTGCCAGCAGTTATCAGGGGGTTGGCACTGAAGCTTTCTTT
d_call: -; v_call: TRBV30; j_call: TRBJ1-1; clone_size: -; cdr3_aa: CAWSSTGNTEAFF; cdr3_nt: TGTGCCTGGAGTAGCACGGGGAACACTGAAGCTTTCTTT
d_call: TRBD2; v_call: TRBV9; j_call: TRBJ2-3; clone_size: -; cdr3_aa: CASSAGGTDTQYF; cdr3_nt: TGTGCCAGCAGCGCGGGGGGTACAGATACGCAGTATTTT
d_call: -; v_call: TRBV29-1; j_call: TRBJ1-2; clone_size: few; cdr3_aa: CSVEVPQVGYGYTF; cdr3_nt: TGCAGCGTTGAAGTTCCTCAGGTTGGCTATGGCTACACCTTC
d_call: -; v_call: TRBV13; j_call: TRBJ1-1; clone_size: -; cdr3_aa: CASRLQNDMNTEAFF; cdr3_nt: TGTGCCAGCAGACTCCAAAACGACATGAACACTGAAGCTTTCTTT
d_call: TRBD1; v_call: TRBV27; j_call: TRBJ1-2; clone_size: -; cdr3_aa: CASSSRQGPNYGYTF; cdr3_nt: TGTGCCAGCAGTAGCCGACAGGGCCCTAACTATGGCTACACCTTC
d_call: TRBD1; v_call: TRBV5-1; j_call: TRBJ1-6; clone_size: few; cdr3_aa: CASRFGTGRDNSPLHF; cdr3_nt: TGCGCCAGCAGATTTGGGACAGGGAGGGATAATTCACCCCTCCACTTT
d_call: -; v_call: TRBV29-1; j_call: TRBJ2-6; clone_size: few; cdr3_aa: CSVEEHSGANVLTF; cdr3_nt: TGCAGCGTTGAAGAACACTCGGGGGCCAACGTCCTGACTTTC
d_call: -; v_call: TRBV19; j_call: TRBJ1-2; clone_size: few; cdr3_aa: CAIREDRTRDYGYTF; cdr3_nt: TGTGCCATAAGAGAAGACAGGACACGGGACTATGGCTACACCTTC
d_call: -; v_call: TRBV6-1; j_call: TRBJ2-1; clone_size: few; cdr3_aa: CASSDLQSYNEQFF; cdr3_nt: TGTGCCAGCAGTGATCTACAGTCGTACAATGAGCAGTTCTTC
d_call: -; v_call: TRBV7-9; j_call: TRBJ2-5; clone_size: -; cdr3_aa: CASSFAARGETQYF; cdr3_nt: TGTGCCAGCAGCTTCGCTGCCCGGGGGGAGACCCAGTACTTC
d_call: -; v_call: TRBV15; j_call: TRBJ1-6; clone_size: -; cdr3_aa: CATSRDFNSPLHF; cdr3_nt: TGTGCCACCAGCAGAGATTTTAATTCACCCCTCCACTTT
d_call: -; v_call: TRBV25-1; j_call: TRBJ1-2; clone_size: -; cdr3_aa: CASSEGMVGYTF; cdr3_nt: TGTGCCAGCAGTGAGGGAATGGTTGGCTACACCTTC